This TCR beta chain was retrieved from a study of blood T cell repertoires in COVID-19. Study information: Nucleic acid was either cDNA or gDNA, and it came from T cells, B-cell-depleted T cells, or PBMCs.

The CDR3 spans 13 residues. Trimming removed 0 bases from V and 4 bases from J, with 10 bases in between. Germline lookup yields CDR1 GTSNPN and CDR2 SVGIG (reference sequence). Source study methods: Estimated nucleated cell counts came from reference gene primer amplification. Assay used: immunoSEQ multiplex PCR; TCRdb lists only in-frame clones, some missing. V and J calls plus clone size are reproduced from that table; the DNA served to infer D and trimming. The sample yields 45,000 to 70,000 clones, just under 90% seen once. The sequence was obtained from a woman aged 55-75 years with COVID-19, enrolled during active disease. The sample consisted of peripheral blood. This sequence joins TRBV30 and TRBJ2-7; D is unresolved. As DNA, the CDR3 is TGTGCCTGGAGTGTCGGTCCCGGGTACGAGCAGTACTTC. It translates to CAWSVGPGYEQYF.